This TCR beta chain was captured in a study of control samples from healthy donors and cancer patients. Produced via immunoSEQ multiplex PCR; TCRdb's table is partial and in-frame only. Of about 160,000 clones listed, 96% are singletons. Germline V gene data show CDR1 as SGHKS and CDR2 as YYEKEE (reference sequence). The CDR3 contains 12 residues. V was shortened by 0 bases and J by 8 bases, with 6 bases between the two germline ends. The chain joins TRBV5-5 to TRBJ2-4; D is undetermined. This receptor was taken from a woman in her 30s in good health. Sequencing used blood. CDR3 nucleotides: TGTGCCAGCAGCTTGGCCGTGGACATTCAGTACTTC. It encodes CASSLAVDIQYF.